Only a few counts were recorded for the clone carrying this T cell receptor beta chain. Antigen: not known. Into CD45RA+ naive and CD45RA-negative memory subsets, the CD4+ cells were split. Approximately 30,000 T cell genomes (approximately 0.2 ug DNA) went into each sorted-subset replicate. Assay: immunoSEQ multiplex PCR; the TCRdb copy retains only in-frame clones and omits some. The table has nearly 750,000 clones, roughly 72% seen once. This specimen belongs to a study of shared clonotypes between healthy human individuals. The CDR3 runs 11 residues. Between the trimmed V and J ends, which lost 0 bases and 8 bases, there was a span of 5 bases. Per germline, CDR1 GTSNPN and CDR2 SVGIG (reference sequence). Points from the study as a whole: Naive subsets typically showed greater estimated richness than memory subsets.

This sequence was found in a young woman in good health. Sequenced material: memory CD4+ T cells sorted from blood. This sample's subset: CD45RA-negative fraction. This chain links TRBV30 with TRBJ1-3; D is unclear. DNA for the CDR3: TGTGCCTGGAGTGTCACAGACACCATATATTTT. It encodes CAWSVTDTIYF.